These 14 T cell receptor beta chains came from one sample sequenced in a study of cytomegalovirus exposure and HLA in healthy donors. The primer mix had 60 Vbeta and 13 Jbeta primers. Method: immunoSEQ multiplex PCR; TCRdb's copy keeps in-frame clones and lacks some. The sample lists about 97,000 clones, roughly 73% occurring once. Sample: PBMCs. These TCRs come from a man in his forties or fifties in good health and CMV-seronegative.

This chain links TRBV7-3 with TRBJ2-1; 8 bases agree with TRBD2. In germline, CDR1 is SGHTA, CDR2 FQGTGA. The V segment lost 9 bases and the J segment 7 bases; nucleotides outside the gene matches: 8. The CDR3 consists of 13 residues. The CDR3 nucleotides read TGTGCCAGTGGACGGGGGGGCAAGAATGAGCAGTTCTTC. It translates to CASGRGGKNEQFF.

This sequence joins TRBV19 and TRBJ2-7; tentative D call: TRBD1 (7 bases). Trimming stripped 4 bases from V and 4 bases from J, with 17 bases between. This CDR3 is 15 amino acids long. CDR1 LNHDA and CDR2 SQIVND come from the germline V gene (reference sequence). The CDR3 DNA is TGTGCCAGTAGTAGCGGGACAGCCCTCTTTTACGAGCAGTACTTC. It is translated as CASSSGTALFYEQYF.

This clone was observed a handful of times. The chain has TRBV6-6 and TRBJ1-2; D perhaps matches TRBD1 (5 bases). The CDR3 contains 15 residues. V dropped 0 bases and J dropped 6 bases, with 14 bases sitting between them. Germline lookup yields CDR1 MNHNY and CDR2 SVGAGI (reference sequence). The CDR3 sequence: CASSYSNRKMDGYTF. CDR3 nucleotides: TGTGCCAGCAGTTACTCGAACAGGAAGATGGATGGCTACACCTTC.

This clone was observed once. This sequence joins TRBV28 and TRBJ1-6; 9 nucleotides line up with TRBD1. CDR1 and CDR2 (germline): MDHEN, SYDVKM. The CDR3 runs 15 residues. The junction had 9 bases not matched to a gene; V was cut back by 5 bases and J by 10 bases. The CDR3 sequence: CASSTSQGARSPLHF. The CDR3 nucleotides read TGTGCCAGCAGTACATCACAGGGGGCTAGGTCACCCCTCCACTTT.

This chain joins TRBV7-9 and TRBJ2-5, with TRBD1 identical over 8 bases. Germline CDR1 and CDR2: SEHNR and FQNEAQ (reference sequence). CDR3 length: 15 residues. Unmatched junction bases numbered 5, after V lost 1 base and J lost 4 bases. CDR3 nucleotides: TGTGCCAGCAGCTTAGTACAGGGGGGAGGAGAGACCCAGTACTTC. Its protein product is CASSLVQGGGETQYF.

This clone was seen a single time. V usage is TRBV5-1 and J usage is TRBJ2-3; TRBD2 agrees at 9 bases. The trim removed 3 bases at V and 2 bases at J, leaving 10 bases unmatched. CDR3 length: 17 amino acids. Germline loops: CDR1 SGHRS, CDR2 YFSETQ. CDR3 sequence: CASSSVTSGKNTDTQYF. DNA of the CDR3: TGCGCCAGCAGCTCGGTGACTAGCGGAAAAAACACAGATACGCAGTATTTT.

The rearrangement joins TRBV14 to TRBJ1-6; D not resolved. Germline V CDR1 and CDR2: SGHDN, FVKESK. This CDR3 has 13 amino acids. Trimming took off 3 bases at V and 10 bases at J, with 10 bases between the two ends. The CDR3 coding sequence is TGTGCCAGCAGCCATCAAGGGAGATCACCCCTCCACTTT. Translating it yields CASSHQGRSPLHF.

V gene TRBV18 combines with J gene TRBJ1-1, with D unresolved. V was shortened by 0 bases and J by 1 base, with 6 bases between the two germline ends. The CDR3 is made up of 14 amino acids. CDR1 and CDR2 (germline): KGHSH, LQKENI. CDR3 loop: CASSPPSRNTEAFF. The CDR3 region has the DNA TGTGCCAGCTCACCACCTAGCAGGAACACTGAAGCTTTCTTT.

The chain recombines TRBV5-4 with TRBJ2-7, with 9 bases fitting TRBD1. The ends lost 4 bases at V and 2 bases at J; junction bases unmatched: 16. This CDR3 spans 18 amino acids. Germline V gene lookup returns CDR1 SGHNT and CDR2 YYREEE (reference sequence). The CDR3 DNA follows: TGTGCCAGCAGCCCTGTCCCGGGACAGGGAATCGTGGCCTACGAGCAGTACTTC. Protein: CASSPVPGQGIVAYEQYF.

The chain is built from TRBV7-2 and TRBJ2-5, with no clear D. Germline CDR1 SGHTA, CDR2 FQGNSA. This CDR3 spans 13 amino acids. V was clipped by 2 bases and J by 1 base, with 5 bases between them. The CDR3 spells CASSLPGQETQYF. CDR3 nucleotides: TGTGCCAGCAGCTTACCAGGCCAAGAGACCCAGTACTTC. Complete variable domain (other parts from reference TRBV7-2 and TRBJ2-5): GAGVSQSPSNKVTEKGKDVELRCDPISGHTALYWYRQSLGQGLEFLIYFQGNSAPDKSGLPSDRFSAERTGGSVSTLTIQRTQQEDSAVYLCASSLPGQETQYFGPGTRLLVL.

This sequence joins TRBV29-1 and TRBJ1-1; D ambiguous. This CDR3 comprises 10 residues. In germline, CDR1 is SQVTM, CDR2 ANQGSEA. The germline V and J ends were trimmed by 7 bases and 8 bases, with 11 bases remaining between them. This chain's CDR3 is CSASLGEAFF. DNA for the CDR3: TGCAGCGCCTCCCTAGGAGAAGCTTTCTTT. Using reference TRBV29-1 and TRBJ1-1 for the parts outside the CDR3, the full variable domain is SAVISQKPSRDICQRGTSLTIQCQVDSQVTMMFWYRQQPGQSLTLIATANQGSEATYESGFVIDKFPISRPNLTFSTLTVSNMSPEDSSIYLCSASLGEAFFGQGTRLTVV.

The chain joins TRBV6-5 to TRBJ1-4; no clear D gene. The CDR3 has 15 amino acids. Germline V gives CDR1 MNHEY, CDR2 SVGAGI. V lost 0 bases and J 3 bases, leaving 8 bases between the germline ends. CDR3 region: CASSYSAGPNEKLFF. CDR3 DNA sequence: TGTGCCAGCAGTTACTCGGCAGGCCCTAATGAAAAACTGTTTTTT.

This sequence joins TRBV2 and TRBJ2-7; D is uncertain. V gave up 5 bases and J gave up 3 bases, with 11 bases separating them. The CDR3 loop spans 13 amino acids. CDR1 SNHLY and CDR2 FYNNEI come from the germline V gene. CDR3 bases: TGTGCCAGCAGTTCCCGCGTGGTCTACGAGCAGTACTTC. Encoded protein: CASSSRVVYEQYF.

This rearrangement joins TRBV9 to TRBJ2-2; no firm D call. Trimming removed 0 bases at V and 3 bases at J, with 9 bases between. Germline-derived CDR1 and CDR2 are SGDLS and YYNGEE. CDR3 length: 15 amino acids. CDR3 coding DNA: TGTGCCAGCAGCGTAGGGCGGTTTGACACCGGGGAGCTGTTTTTT. Protein product: CASSVGRFDTGELFF. Based on the CDR3 plus reference TRBV9 and TRBJ2-2, the full variable domain is DSGVTQTPKHLITATGQRVTLRCSPRSGDLSVYWYQQSLDQGLQFLIQYYNGEERAKGNILERFSAQQFPDLHSELNLSSLELGDSALYFCASSVGRFDTGELFFGEGSRLTVL.